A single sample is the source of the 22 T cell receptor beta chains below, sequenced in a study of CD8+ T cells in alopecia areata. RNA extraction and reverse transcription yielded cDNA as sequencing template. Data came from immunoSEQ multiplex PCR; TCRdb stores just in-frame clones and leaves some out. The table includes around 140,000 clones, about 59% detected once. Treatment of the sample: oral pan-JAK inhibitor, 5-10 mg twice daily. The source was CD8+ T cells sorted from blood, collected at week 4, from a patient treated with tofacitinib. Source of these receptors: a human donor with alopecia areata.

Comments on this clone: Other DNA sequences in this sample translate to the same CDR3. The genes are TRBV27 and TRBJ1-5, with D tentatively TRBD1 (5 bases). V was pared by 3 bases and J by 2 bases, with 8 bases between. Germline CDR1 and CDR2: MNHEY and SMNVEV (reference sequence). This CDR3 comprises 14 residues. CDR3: CASSLGGGNQPQHF. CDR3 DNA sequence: TGTGCCAGCAGTTTGGGAGGGGGCAATCAGCCCCAGCATTTT.

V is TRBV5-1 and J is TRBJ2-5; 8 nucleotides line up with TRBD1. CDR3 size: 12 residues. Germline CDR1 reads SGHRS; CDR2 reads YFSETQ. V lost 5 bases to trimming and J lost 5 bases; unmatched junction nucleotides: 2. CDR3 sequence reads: CASRDRVETQYF. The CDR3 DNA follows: TGCGCCAGCAGGGACAGGGTGGAGACCCAGTACTTC.

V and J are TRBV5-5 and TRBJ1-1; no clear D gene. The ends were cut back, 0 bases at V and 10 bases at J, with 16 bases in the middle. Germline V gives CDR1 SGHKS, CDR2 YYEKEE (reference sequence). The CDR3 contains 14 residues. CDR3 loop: CASSLAHTALRAFF. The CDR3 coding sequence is TGTGCCAGCAGCTTGGCCCACACGGCCTTAAGAGCTTTCTTT.

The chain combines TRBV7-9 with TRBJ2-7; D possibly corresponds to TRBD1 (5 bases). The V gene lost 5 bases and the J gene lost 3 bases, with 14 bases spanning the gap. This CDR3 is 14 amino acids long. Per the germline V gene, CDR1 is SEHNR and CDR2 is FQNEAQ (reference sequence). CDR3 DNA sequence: TGTGCCAGCAGCCCCCTGGTTACAGGCTACGAGCAGTACTTC. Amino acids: CASSPLVTGYEQYF.

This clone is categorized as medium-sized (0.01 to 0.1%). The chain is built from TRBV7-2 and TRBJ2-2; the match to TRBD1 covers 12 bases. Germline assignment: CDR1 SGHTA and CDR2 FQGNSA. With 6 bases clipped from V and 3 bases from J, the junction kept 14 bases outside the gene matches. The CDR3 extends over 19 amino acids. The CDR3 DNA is TGTGCCAGCAGAAAATGGGGACAGGGGGCAGCGAAGTACACCGGGGAGCTGTTTTTT. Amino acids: CASRKWGQGAAKYTGELFF. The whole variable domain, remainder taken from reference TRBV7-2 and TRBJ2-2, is GAGVSQSPSNKVTEKGKDVELRCDPISGHTALYWYRQSLGQGLEFLIYFQGNSAPDKSGLPSDRFSAERTGGSVSTLTIQRTQQEDSAVYLCASRKWGQGAAKYTGELFFGEGSRLTVL.

CDR3 bases: TGCAGCGTTAGGACGGGGAACACTGAAGCTTTCTTT. Translation gives CSVRTGNTEAFF. The chain employs TRBV29-1 and TRBJ1-1; D gene uncertain. This CDR3 is 12 amino acids long. The V gene lost 5 bases and the J gene lost 1 base, with 8 bases spanning the gap. CDR1 is SQVTM and CDR2 is ANQGSEA in the germline V gene.

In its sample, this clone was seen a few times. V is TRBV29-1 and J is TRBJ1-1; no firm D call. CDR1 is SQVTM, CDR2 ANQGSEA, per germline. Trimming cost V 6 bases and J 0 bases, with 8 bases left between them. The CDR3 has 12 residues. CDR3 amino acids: CSVTWMNTEAFF. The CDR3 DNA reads TGCAGCGTGACGTGGATGAACACTGAAGCTTTCTTT.

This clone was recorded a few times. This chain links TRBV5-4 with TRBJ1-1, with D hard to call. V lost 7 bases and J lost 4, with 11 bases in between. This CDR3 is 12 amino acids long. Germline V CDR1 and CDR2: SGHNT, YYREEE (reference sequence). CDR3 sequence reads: CASRGLATEAFF. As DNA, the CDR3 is TGTGCCAGCCGGGGATTAGCCACTGAAGCTTTCTTT. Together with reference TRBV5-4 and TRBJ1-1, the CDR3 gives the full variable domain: ETGVTQSPTHLIKTRGQQVTLRCSSQSGHNTVSWYQQALGQGPQFIFQYYREEENGRGNFPPRFSGLQFPNYSSELNVNALELDDSALYLCASRGLATEAFFGQGTRLTVV.

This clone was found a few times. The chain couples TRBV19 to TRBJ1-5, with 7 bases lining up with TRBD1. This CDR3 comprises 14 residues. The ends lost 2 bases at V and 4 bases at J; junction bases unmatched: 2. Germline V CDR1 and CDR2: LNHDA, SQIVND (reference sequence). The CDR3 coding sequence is TGTGCCAGTAGTATAATACAGGGGAATCAGCCCCAGCATTTT. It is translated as CASSIIQGNQPQHF. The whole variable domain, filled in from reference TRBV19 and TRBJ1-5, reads DGGITQSPKYLFRKEGQNVTLSCEQNLNHDAMYWYRQDPGQGLRLIYYSQIVNDFQKGDIAEGYSVSREKKESFPLTVTSAQKNPTAFYLCASSIIQGNQPQHFGDGTRLSIL.

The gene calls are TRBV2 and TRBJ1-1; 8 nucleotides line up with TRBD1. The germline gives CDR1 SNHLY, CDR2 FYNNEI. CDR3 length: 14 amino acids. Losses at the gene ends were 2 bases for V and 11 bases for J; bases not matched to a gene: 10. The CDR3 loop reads CASSESEGRQGAFF. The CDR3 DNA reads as TGTGCCAGCAGTGAATCGGAGGGGAGACAGGGGGCTTTCTTT. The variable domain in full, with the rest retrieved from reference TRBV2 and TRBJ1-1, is EPEVTQTPSHQVTQMGQEVILRCVPISNHLYFYWYRQILGQKVEFLVSFYNNEISEKSEIFDDQFSVERPDGSNFTLKIRSTKLEDSAMYFCASSESEGRQGAFFGQGTRLTVV.

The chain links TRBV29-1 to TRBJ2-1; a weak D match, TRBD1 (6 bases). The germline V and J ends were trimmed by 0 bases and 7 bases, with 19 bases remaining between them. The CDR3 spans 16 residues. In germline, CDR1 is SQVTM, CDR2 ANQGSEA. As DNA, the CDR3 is TGCAGCGTTGAAGATCTCTTGGAACAGGGTTGGAATGAGCAGTTCTTC. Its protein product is CSVEDLLEQGWNEQFF.

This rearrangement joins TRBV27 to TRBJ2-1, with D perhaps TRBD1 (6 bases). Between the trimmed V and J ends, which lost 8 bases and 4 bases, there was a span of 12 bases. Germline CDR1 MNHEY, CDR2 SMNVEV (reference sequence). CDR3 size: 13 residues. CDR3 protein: CASGQTQYNEQFF. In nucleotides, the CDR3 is TGTGCCAGCGGACAGACCCAATACAATGAGCAGTTCTTC.

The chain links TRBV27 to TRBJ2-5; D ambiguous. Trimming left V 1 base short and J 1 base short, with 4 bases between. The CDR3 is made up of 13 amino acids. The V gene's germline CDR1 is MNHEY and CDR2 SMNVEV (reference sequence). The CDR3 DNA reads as TGTGCCAGCAGTTTATTCGCCCAAGAGACCCAGTACTTC. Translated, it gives CASSLFAQETQYF.

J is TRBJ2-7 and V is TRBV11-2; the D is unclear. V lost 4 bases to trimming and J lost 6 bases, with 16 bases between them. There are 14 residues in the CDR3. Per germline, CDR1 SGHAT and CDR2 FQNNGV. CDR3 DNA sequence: TGTGCCAGCAGCTCGGACGGTGAGCGCCGCGAGCAGTACTTC. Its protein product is CASSSDGERREQYF.

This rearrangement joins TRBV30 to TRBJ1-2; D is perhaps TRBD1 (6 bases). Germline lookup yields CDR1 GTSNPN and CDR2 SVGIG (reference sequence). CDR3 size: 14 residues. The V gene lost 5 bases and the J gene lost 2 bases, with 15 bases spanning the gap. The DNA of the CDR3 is TGTGCCTGGTGGTTCAGAGGGGGGAACTATGGCTACACCTTC. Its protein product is CAWWFRGGNYGYTF.

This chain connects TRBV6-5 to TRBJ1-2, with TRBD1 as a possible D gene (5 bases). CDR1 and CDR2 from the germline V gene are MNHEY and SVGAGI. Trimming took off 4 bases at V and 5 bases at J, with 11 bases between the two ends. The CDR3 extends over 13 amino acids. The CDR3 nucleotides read TGTGCCAGCAGTTTACCAGAGGGGTATGGCTACACCTTC. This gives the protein CASSLPEGYGYTF.

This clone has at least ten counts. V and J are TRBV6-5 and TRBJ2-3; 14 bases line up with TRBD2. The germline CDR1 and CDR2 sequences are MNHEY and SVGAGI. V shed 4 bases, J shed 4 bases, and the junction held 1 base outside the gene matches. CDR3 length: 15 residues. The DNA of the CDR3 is TGTGCCAGCAGTTTGACTAGCGGGGGGGCAGATACGCAGTATTTT. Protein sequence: CASSLTSGGADTQYF.

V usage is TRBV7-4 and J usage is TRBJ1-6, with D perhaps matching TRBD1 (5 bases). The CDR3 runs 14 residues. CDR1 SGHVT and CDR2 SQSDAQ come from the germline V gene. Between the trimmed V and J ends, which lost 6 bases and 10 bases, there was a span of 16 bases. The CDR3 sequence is CASRPGGPGSPLHF. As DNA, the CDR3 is TGTGCCAGCAGGCCCGGGGGTCCCGGCTCACCCCTCCACTTT.

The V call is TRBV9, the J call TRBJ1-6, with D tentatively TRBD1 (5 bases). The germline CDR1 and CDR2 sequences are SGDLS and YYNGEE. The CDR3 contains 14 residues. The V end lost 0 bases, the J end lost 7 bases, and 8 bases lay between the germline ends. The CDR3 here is CASSVEQVNSPLHF. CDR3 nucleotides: TGTGCCAGCAGCGTAGAACAGGTGAATTCACCCCTCCACTTT.

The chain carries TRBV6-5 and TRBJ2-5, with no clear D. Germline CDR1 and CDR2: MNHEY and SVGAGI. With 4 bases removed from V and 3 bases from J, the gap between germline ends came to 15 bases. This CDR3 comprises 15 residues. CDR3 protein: CASSSEVDFEETQYF. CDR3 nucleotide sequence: TGTGCCAGCAGTTCAGAAGTCGATTTCGAAGAGACCCAGTACTTC.

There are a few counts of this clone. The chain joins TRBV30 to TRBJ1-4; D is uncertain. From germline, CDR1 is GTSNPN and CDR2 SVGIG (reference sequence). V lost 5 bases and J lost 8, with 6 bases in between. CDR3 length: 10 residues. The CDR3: CAWEAEKLFF. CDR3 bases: TGTGCCTGGGAAGCGGAAAAACTGTTTTTT. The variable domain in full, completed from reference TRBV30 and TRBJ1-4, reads SQTIHQWPATLVQPVGSPLSLECTVEGTSNPNLYWYRQAAGRGLQLLFYSVGIGQISSEVPQNLSASRPQDRQFILSSKKLLLSDSGFYLCAWEAEKLFFGSGTQLSVL.

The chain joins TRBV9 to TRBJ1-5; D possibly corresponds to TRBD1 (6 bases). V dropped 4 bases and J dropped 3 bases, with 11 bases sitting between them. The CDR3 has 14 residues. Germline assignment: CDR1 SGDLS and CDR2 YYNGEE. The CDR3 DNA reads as TGTGCCAGCAGCTACCGGGACAACAATCAGCCCCAGCATTTT. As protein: CASSYRDNNQPQHF.